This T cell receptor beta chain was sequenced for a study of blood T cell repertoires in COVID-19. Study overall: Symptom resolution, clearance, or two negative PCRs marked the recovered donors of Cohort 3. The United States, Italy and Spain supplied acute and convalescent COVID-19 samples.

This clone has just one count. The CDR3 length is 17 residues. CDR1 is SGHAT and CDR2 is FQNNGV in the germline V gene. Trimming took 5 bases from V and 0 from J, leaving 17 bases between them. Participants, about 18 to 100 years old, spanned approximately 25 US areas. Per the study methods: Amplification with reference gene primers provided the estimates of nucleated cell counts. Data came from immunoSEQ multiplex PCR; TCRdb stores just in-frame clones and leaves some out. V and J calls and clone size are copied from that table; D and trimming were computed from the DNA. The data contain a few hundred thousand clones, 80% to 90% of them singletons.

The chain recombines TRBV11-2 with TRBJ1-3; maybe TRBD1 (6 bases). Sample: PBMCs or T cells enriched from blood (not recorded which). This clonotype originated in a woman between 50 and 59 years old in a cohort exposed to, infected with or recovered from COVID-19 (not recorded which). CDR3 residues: CASSDPSRGISGNTIYF. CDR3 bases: TGTGCCAGCAGCGACCCGAGCAGGGGAATCTCTGGAAACACCATATATTTT.